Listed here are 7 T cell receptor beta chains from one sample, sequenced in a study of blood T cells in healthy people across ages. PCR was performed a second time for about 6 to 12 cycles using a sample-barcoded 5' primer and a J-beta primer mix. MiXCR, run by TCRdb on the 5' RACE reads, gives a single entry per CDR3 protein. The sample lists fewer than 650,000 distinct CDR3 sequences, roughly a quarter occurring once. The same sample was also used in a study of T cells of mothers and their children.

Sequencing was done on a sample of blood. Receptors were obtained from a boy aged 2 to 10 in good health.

For the CDR3, the DNA is TGTGCCAGCAGTTCTAGCGGGAAAAACATTCAGTACTTC. Its translation: CASSSSGKNIQYF. The chain combines TRBV28 with TRBJ2-4; TRBD2 aligns across 8 bases. CDR3 length equals 13 residues. The V and J ends lost 4 bases and 4 bases, in that order; junction bases with no gene match: 0. Germline-derived CDR1 and CDR2 are MDHEN and SYDVKM.

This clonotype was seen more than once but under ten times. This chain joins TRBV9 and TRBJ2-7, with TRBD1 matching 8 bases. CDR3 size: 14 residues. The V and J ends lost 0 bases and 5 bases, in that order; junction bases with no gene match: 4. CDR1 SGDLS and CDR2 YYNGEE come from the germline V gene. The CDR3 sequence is CASSVVPGGDEQYF. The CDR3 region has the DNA TGTGCCAGCAGCGTAGTCCCAGGGGGCGACGAGCAGTACTTC.

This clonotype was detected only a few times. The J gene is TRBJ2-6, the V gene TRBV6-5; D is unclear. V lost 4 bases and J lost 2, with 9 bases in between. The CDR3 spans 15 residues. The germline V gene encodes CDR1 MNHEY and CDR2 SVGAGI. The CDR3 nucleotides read TGTGCCAGCAGTTCTCTCCCGGCTGGGGCCAACGTCCTGACTTTC. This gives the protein CASSSLPAGANVLTF.

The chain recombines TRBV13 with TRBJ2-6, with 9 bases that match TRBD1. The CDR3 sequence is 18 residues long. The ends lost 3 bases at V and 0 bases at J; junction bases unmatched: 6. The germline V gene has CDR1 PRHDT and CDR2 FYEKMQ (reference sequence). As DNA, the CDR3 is TGTGCCAGCAGCTTGGGACAGGGCCTAAGCTCTGGGGCCAACGTCCTGACTTTC. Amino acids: CASSLGQGLSSGANVLTF.

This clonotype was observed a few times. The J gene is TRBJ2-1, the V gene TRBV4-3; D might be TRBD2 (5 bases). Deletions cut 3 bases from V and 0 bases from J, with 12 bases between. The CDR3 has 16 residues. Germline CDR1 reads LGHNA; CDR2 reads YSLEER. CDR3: CASSHLSGPSYNEQFF. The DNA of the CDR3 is TGCGCCAGCAGCCATCTCAGCGGACCCTCCTACAATGAGCAGTTCTTC.

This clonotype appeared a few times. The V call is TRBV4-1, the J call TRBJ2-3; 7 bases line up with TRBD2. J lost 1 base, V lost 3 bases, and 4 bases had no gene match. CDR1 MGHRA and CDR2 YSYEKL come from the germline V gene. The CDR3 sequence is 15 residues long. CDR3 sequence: CASSQRLAGTDTQYF. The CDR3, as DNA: TGCGCCAGCAGCCAGAGACTAGCAGGCACAGATACGCAGTATTTT.

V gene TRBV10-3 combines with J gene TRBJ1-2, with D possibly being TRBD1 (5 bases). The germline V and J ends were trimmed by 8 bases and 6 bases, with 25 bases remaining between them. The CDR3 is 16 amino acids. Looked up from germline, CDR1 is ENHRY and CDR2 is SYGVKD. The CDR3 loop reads CAIGATLREEADGYTF. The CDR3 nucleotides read TGTGCCATCGGTGCTACCCTCAGGGAAGAAGCGGATGGCTACACCTTC.